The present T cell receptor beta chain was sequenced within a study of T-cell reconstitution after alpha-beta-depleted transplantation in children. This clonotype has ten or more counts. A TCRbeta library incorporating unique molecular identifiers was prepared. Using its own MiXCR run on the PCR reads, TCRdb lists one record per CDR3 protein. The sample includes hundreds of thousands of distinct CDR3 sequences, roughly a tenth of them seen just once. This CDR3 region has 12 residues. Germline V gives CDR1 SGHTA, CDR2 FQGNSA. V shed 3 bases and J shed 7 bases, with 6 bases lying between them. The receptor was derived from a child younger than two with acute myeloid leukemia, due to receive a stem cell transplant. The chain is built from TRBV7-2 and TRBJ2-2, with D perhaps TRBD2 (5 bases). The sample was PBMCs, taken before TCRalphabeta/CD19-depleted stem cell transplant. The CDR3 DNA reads TGTGCCAGCAGCTTTACTAGCGGGGAGCTGTTTTTT. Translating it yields CASSFTSGELFF.